This T cell receptor beta chain was identified during a study of Ad26.COV2.S vaccination and SARS-CoV-2 variants. As for the study in general: Of the COV1001 trial arms, the Ad26.COV2.S arm included the donor. Into the muscle, Ad26.COV2.S was dosed once or twice, 56 days apart. Findings and caveats of the study: People who got the vaccine had more spike-specific TCR breadth than people who got placebo. Responses of spike-specific T cells (both CD8+ and CD4+) reportedly showed substantial breadth after vaccination.

As concerns this clone: Its antigen is as yet unknown.

The table came from immunoSEQ multiplex PCR; TCRdb's copy has only in-frame clones and leaves some out. This sample carries 350,000 to 500,000 clones, 80% to 90% of them seen once, and the ten largest clones take approximately 2.5%. The J segment lost 11 bases and the V segment lost 4 bases, leaving 8 bases of the junction unmatched. Germline CDR1 and CDR2: MNHEY and SVGAGI. CDR3 length equals 13 residues. Treatment indicated: around 19 received Ad26.COV2.S at low or high dose, single or two shots; about 5 received placebo; per-sample allocation not given. Sampling happened 63 days after the first vaccine or placebo injection.

The sequenced sample was peripheral blood, obtained in a trial of Ad26.COV2.S vaccine versus placebo. This chain uses TRBV6-5 with TRBJ1-5; 7 bases match TRBD1. The sequence came from a person between 18 and 60 years old who received the Ad26.COV2.S COVID-19 vaccine or a placebo. DNA of the CDR3: TGTGCCAGCAGTTCCGACAGGGTGGGGGCCCAGCATTTT. As protein: CASSSDRVGAQHF.